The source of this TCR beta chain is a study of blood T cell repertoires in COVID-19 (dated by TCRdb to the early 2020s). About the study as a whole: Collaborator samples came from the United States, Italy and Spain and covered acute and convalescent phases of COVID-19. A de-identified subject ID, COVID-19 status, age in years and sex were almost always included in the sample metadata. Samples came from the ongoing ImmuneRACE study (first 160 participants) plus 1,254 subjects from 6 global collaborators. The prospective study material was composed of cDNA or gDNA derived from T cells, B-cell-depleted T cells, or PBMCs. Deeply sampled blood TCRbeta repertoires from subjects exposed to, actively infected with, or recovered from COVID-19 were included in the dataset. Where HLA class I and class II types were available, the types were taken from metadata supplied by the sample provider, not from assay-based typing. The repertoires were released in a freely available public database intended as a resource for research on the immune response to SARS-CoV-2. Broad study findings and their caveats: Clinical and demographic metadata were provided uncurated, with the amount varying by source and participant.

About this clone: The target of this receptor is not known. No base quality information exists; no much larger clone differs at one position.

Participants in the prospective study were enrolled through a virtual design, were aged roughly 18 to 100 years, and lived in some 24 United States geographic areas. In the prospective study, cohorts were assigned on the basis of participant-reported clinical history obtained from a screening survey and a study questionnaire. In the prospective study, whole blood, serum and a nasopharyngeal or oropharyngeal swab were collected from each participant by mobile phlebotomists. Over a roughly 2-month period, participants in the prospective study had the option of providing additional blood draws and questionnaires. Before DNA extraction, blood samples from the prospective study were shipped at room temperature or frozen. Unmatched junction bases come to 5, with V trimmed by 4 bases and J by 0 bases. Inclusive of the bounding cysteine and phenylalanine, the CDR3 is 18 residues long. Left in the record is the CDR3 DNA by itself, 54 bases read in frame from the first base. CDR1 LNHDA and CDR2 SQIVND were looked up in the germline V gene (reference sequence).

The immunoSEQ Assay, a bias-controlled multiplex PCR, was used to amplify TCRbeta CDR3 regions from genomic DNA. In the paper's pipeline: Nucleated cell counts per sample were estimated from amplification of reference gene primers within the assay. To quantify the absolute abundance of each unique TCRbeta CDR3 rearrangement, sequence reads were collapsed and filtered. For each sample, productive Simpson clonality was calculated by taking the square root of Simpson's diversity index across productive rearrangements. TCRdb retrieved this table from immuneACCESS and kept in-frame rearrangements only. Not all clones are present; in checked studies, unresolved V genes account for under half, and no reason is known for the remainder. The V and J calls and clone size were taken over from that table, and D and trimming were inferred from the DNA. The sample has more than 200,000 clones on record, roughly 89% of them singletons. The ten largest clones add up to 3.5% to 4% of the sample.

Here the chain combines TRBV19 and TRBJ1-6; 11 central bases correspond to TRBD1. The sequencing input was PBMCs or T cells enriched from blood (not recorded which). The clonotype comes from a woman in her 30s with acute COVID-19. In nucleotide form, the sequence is TGTGCCAGTAGTACCGGACAGGGGGCCAGCTCCTATAATTCACCCCTCCACTTT. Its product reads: CASSTGQGASSYNSPLHF.